This TCR beta chain was captured in a study of somatic mutations in cytotoxic T cells in rheumatoid arthritis. The germline gives CDR1 MNHEY, CDR2 SMNVEV (reference sequence). This CDR3 has 15 amino acids. Trimming cost V 5 bases and J 0 bases, with 11 bases left between them. TCRdb's copy holds only in-frame clones and misses some; the assay was immunoSEQ multiplex PCR. This sample has about 33,000 clones, with approximately 80% found just once. This TCR was sampled from a middle-aged man in good health. The specimen was CD8+ T cells sorted from blood. This sequence joins TRBV27 and TRBJ2-1; weak D call: TRBD1 (6 bases). The CDR3 DNA follows: TGTGCCAGCAGTCCCGCCAGGGGCTCCTACAATGAGCAGTTCTTC. This translates into CASSPARGSYNEQFF.